This T cell receptor beta chain was recorded in a study of Graves' ophthalmopathy and Graves' hyperthyroidism. General study points: Ophthalmopathy and stable hyperthyroidism were discriminated by a 13-signature model, with over 85% sensitivity and 80% to 84% specificity.

In regard to this clonotype: The target antigen is unknown. The junction departs from germline at one end; a sequencing error may be responsible.

Included hyperthyroidism patients were aged 18 to 65 and newly diagnosed (under 2 months' duration). Among the exclusions were patients with other autoimmune diseases, uncontrolled infections, pregnancy or lactation. Scientists amplified the TCR beta CDR3 regions from RNA transcripts. After a first-round RT-PCR with HTBI primers, a second-round multiplex PCR was run. MiXCR, run by TCRdb on the multiplex PCR reads, gives a single entry per CDR3 protein. The table includes roughly 1.1 million distinct CDR3 sequences, 35% to 45% detected once. The CDR3 runs 14 residues. Germline V CDR1 and CDR2: MNHEY, SVGAGI.

The TCR comes from an adult man with Graves' hyperthyroidism. The sequenced sample was peripheral blood or thyroid tissue (not recorded which). V is TRBV6-5 and J is TRBJ1-4; possible D gene TRBD1, 5 bases. The CDR3 is CAISVGPTNEKLFF. CDR3 nucleotides: TGTGCCATCAGTGTGGGACCGACTAATGAAAAACTGTTTTTT.